A single sample gave rise to the 22 T cell receptor beta chains below, sequenced in a study of T cell responses to AZD1222 COVID-19 vaccine (dated by TCRdb to about 2021). The time point label of this sample denotes: baseline before first vaccination. Library preparation used the immunoSEQ multiplex PCR assay. TCRdb's version of the immuneACCESS table is confined to in-frame rearrangements and falls short of the full clone set. An unresolved V gene accounts for under half of the shortfall where checked; the remainder is of unknown origin. The sample table contains about 110,000 clones; only one count was recorded for around 90% of them. The ten largest make up about 1.2% of the sample. The sample consisted of peripheral blood, taken on day 0 of AZD1222 vaccination. The origin of the receptors is an adult in good health.

The J gene is TRBJ2-3, the V gene TRBV5-8; possibly TRBD1 for D (7 bases). Germline V gene lookup returns CDR1 SGHTS and CDR2 YDEGEE. The CDR3 covers 16 residues. Trimming pared 4 bases from V and 3 bases from J, leaving 18 bases between. CDR3: CASSLGGTVRTDTQYF. The DNA for the CDR3 is TGTGCCAGCAGCCTGGGCGGGACAGTTAGAACAGATACGCAGTATTTT.

The chain couples TRBV4-3 to TRBJ2-2; possibly TRBD2 for D (5 bases). V dropped 1 base and J dropped 6 bases, with 12 bases sitting between them. The CDR3 runs 15 residues. Germline values: CDR1 LGHNA, CDR2 YSLEER. CDR3 protein: CASSQVLREPGELFF. In nucleotides, the CDR3 is TGCGCCAGCAGCCAAGTATTGAGGGAACCCGGGGAGCTGTTTTTT.

The chain carries TRBV12-5 and TRBJ1-1; TRBD1 matches at 8 bases. Germline V lookup: CDR1 LGHNT, CDR2 FRNRAP. The J segment lost 6 bases and the V segment lost 4 bases, leaving 7 bases of the junction unmatched. The CDR3 is 14 residues long. DNA of the CDR3: TGTGCTAGTGGTTGGCAGACAGGGGAGGCTGAAGCTTTCTTT. This translates into CASGWQTGEAEAFF.

The CDR3 DNA reads as TGTGCCAGCAGCTCCGTTCGGGGAGTCTACACTGAAGCTTTCTTT. As protein: CASSSVRGVYTEAFF. The gene calls are TRBV7-2 and TRBJ1-1, with D hard to call. This CDR3 has 15 amino acids. The V end was cut by 4 bases, the J end by 3 bases, with 15 bases between. Germline assignment: CDR1 SGHTA and CDR2 FQGNSA. Full variable domain (missing parts from reference TRBV7-2 and TRBJ1-1): GAGVSQSPSNKVTEKGKDVELRCDPISGHTALYWYRQSLGQGLEFLIYFQGNSAPDKSGLPSDRFSAERTGGSVSTLTIQRTQQEDSAVYLCASSSVRGVYTEAFFGQGTRLTVV.

The V and J genes are TRBV2 and TRBJ1-2; 7 positions match TRBD1. V shed 0 bases, J shed 3 bases, and the junction held 4 bases outside the gene matches. Germline V gives CDR1 SNHLY, CDR2 FYNNEI. The CDR3 covers 15 residues. The CDR3 DNA sequence: TGTGCCAGCAGTGAAGCGAGGGGGACAGACTATGGCTACACCTTC. Residues: CASSEARGTDYGYTF.

V gene TRBV6-1 combines with J gene TRBJ1-2, with D hard to call. CDR1 is MNHNS and CDR2 is SASEGT in the germline V gene. The CDR3 extends over 12 amino acids. The V gene lost 2 bases and the J gene lost 3 bases, with 4 bases spanning the gap. The CDR3 coding sequence is TGTGCCAGCAGTGAACTTGACTATGGCTACACCTTC. Protein sequence: CASSELDYGYTF.

The genes are TRBV5-1 and TRBJ2-2; D unclear. The CDR3 has 16 amino acids. V dropped 1 base and J dropped 0 bases, with 10 bases sitting between them. CDR1 and CDR2 from the germline V gene are SGHRS and YFSETQ. CDR3 protein: CASSLSRNANTGELFF. CDR3 nucleotide sequence: TGCGCCAGCAGCTTGTCGAGGAACGCGAACACCGGGGAGCTGTTTTTT.

The J gene is TRBJ1-2, the V gene TRBV29-1; D unresolved. V gave up 4 bases and J gave up 6 bases, with 12 bases separating them. The CDR3 runs to 12 residues. The germline V gene has CDR1 SQVTM and CDR2 ANQGSEA. The CDR3 spells CSVVSGYDGYTF. The CDR3 DNA is TGCAGCGTTGTGTCGGGATACGATGGCTACACCTTC.

The V call is TRBV7-9, the J call TRBJ2-1; tentatively, D is TRBD1 (7 bases). Germline assignment: CDR1 SEHNR and CDR2 FQNEAQ (reference sequence). The CDR3 contains 17 residues. V was clipped by 6 bases and J by 5 bases, with 23 bases between them. The CDR3 sequence is CASRKSRGQGGDNEQFF. In DNA form, the CDR3 reads TGTGCCAGCAGAAAAAGCCGCGGGCAGGGGGGTGACAATGAGCAGTTCTTC.

The chain is built from TRBV6-1 and TRBJ2-7; 7 nucleotides match TRBD2. Germline-derived CDR1 and CDR2 are MNHNS and SASEGT. The J segment lost 5 bases and the V segment lost 2 bases, leaving 0 bases of the junction unmatched. The CDR3 has 12 amino acids. For the CDR3, the DNA is TGTGCCAGCAGTGAACGGGGGGACGAGCAGTACTTC. It translates to CASSERGDEQYF.

The CDR3 sequence: CASAPGSSHNEQFF. CDR3 sequence (DNA): TGTGCCAGCGCTCCCGGCTCCAGCCACAATGAGCAGTTCTTC. The chain joins TRBV6-4 to TRBJ2-1; D gene ambiguous. The CDR3 runs to 14 residues. Germline assignment: CDR1 MRHNA and CDR2 SNTAGT. Trimming cost V 8 bases and J 5 bases, with 16 bases left between them.

This rearrangement joins TRBV19 to TRBJ2-7; no definite D call. V was trimmed by 3 bases and J by 0 bases, leaving 6 bases between them. The CDR3 contains 13 residues. Germline V gene lookup returns CDR1 LNHDA and CDR2 SQIVND (reference sequence). The CDR3 sequence is CASSMGSSYEQYF. CDR3 sequence (DNA): TGTGCCAGTAGTATGGGTAGCTCCTACGAGCAGTACTTC.

The genes are TRBV5-1 and TRBJ2-1, with TRBD2 matching 7 bases. Losses at the gene ends were 4 bases for V and 7 bases for J; bases not matched to a gene: 11. From germline, CDR1 is SGHRS and CDR2 YFSETQ. The CDR3 sequence is 15 residues long. CDR3 sequence: CASSGPGGGVNEQFF. The CDR3 DNA reads TGCGCCAGCAGCGGGCCTGGCGGGGGAGTAAATGAGCAGTTCTTC. Drawing the rest from reference TRBV5-1 and TRBJ2-1, the complete variable domain is KAGVTQTPRYLIKTRGQQVTLSCSPISGHRSVSWYQQTPGQGLQFLFEYFSETQRNKGNFPGRFSGRQFSNSRSEMNVSTLELGDSALYLCASSGPGGGVNEQFFGPGTRLTVL.

The chain recombines TRBV5-1 with TRBJ2-5; 12 nucleotides agree with TRBD1. CDR3 length: 14 residues. Germline assignment: CDR1 SGHRS and CDR2 YFSETQ. J gave up 7 bases and V 4 bases, and 5 bases lay outside the gene matches. CDR3 residues: CASSIGTGGRTQYF. CDR3 nucleotides: TGCGCCAGCAGCATAGGGACAGGGGGCCGGACCCAGTACTTC.

The V call is TRBV6-5, the J call TRBJ1-2, with a weak D call TRBD1 (5 bases). Between the trimmed V and J ends, which lost 6 bases and 4 bases, there was a span of 18 bases. The CDR3 is made up of 15 amino acids. Germline assignment: CDR1 MNHEY and CDR2 SVGAGI. This CDR3 is CASSRMPVGGYGYTF. The DNA of the CDR3 is TGTGCCAGCAGCCGTATGCCGGTGGGGGGCTATGGCTACACCTTC.

This clone has only one observation. The chain joins TRBV7-6 to TRBJ1-6; D call uncertain. Trimming took 4 bases from V and 7 from J, leaving 14 bases between them. Germline V gene sequence: CDR1 SGHVS, CDR2 FNYEAQ. This CDR3 comprises 15 residues. As DNA, the CDR3 is TGTGCCAGCAGCTCACAGTCTGACGGAAATTCACCCCTCCACTTT. Residues: CASSSQSDGNSPLHF.

In its sample, this clone was seen once. The V call is TRBV11-2, the J call TRBJ2-1; perhaps TRBD1 as D (7 bases). The CDR3 has 17 residues. Per the germline V gene, CDR1 is SGHAT and CDR2 is FQNNGV. V lost 1 base and J 3 bases, leaving 16 bases between the germline ends. CDR3 nucleotides: TGTGCCAGCAGCTTAGTAGGAGTGCGGGACAGCTACAATGAGCAGTTCTTC. It specifies CASSLVGVRDSYNEQFF. The full variable domain, with the rest looked up from reference TRBV11-2 and TRBJ2-1, is EAGVAQSPRYKIIEKRQSVAFWCNPISGHATLYWYQQILGQGPKLLIQFQNNGVVDDSQLPKDRFSAERLKGVDSTLKIQPAKLEDSAVYLCASSLVGVRDSYNEQFFGPGTRLTVL.

The V gene is TRBV9, the J gene TRBJ2-5; 9 nucleotides match TRBD1. CDR3 length equals 15 residues. In germline, CDR1 is SGDLS, CDR2 YYNGEE. Trimming at V came to 4 bases and at J to 0 bases, leaving 4 bases not matched to a gene. In nucleotides, the CDR3 is TGTGCCAGCAGCTCAGGGACAGGGTACCAAGAGACCCAGTACTTC. This sequence encodes CASSSGTGYQETQYF.

V gene TRBV13 combines with J gene TRBJ1-3; D may be TRBD1 (6 bases). Deletions cut 5 bases from V and 0 bases from J, with 11 bases between. From germline, CDR1 is PRHDT and CDR2 FYEKMQ (reference sequence). The CDR3 covers 15 residues. CDR3 region: CASSQGQSSGNTIYF. CDR3 DNA sequence: TGTGCCAGCAGCCAAGGACAGAGCTCTGGAAACACCATATATTTT.

The rearrangement uses TRBV19 and TRBJ1-4; no firm D call. CDR3 length: 14 amino acids. Germline lookup yields CDR1 LNHDA and CDR2 SQIVND (reference sequence). V gave up 6 bases and J gave up 5 bases, with 13 bases separating them. The CDR3 region has the DNA TGTGCCAGTAGAGAAGGCAGGTTGAATGAAAAACTGTTTTTT. As protein: CASREGRLNEKLFF.

V is TRBV6-5 and J is TRBJ1-2, with D maybe TRBD1 (6 bases). The CDR3 has 15 residues. V lost 9 bases, J lost 2 bases, and 19 bases lay in between. Germline V gene lookup returns CDR1 MNHEY and CDR2 SVGAGI. The CDR3 here is CASTNHPTGNYGYTF. The CDR3 DNA reads TGTGCCAGTACCAATCACCCAACAGGGAACTATGGCTACACCTTC.

This CDR3 is CASSQMALGNTEAFF. CDR3 sequence (DNA): TGCGCCAGCAGCCAGATGGCGCTCGGGAACACTGAAGCTTTCTTT. The rearrangement joins TRBV4-3 to TRBJ1-1; D gene unclear. The V end was cut by 3 bases, the J end by 1 base, with 12 bases between. The germline V gene has CDR1 LGHNA and CDR2 YSLEER. The length of the CDR3 is 15 residues.